What follows are 22 T cell receptor beta chains derived from one specimen sequenced in a study of blood T cell repertoires in COVID-19. TCRdb's copy holds only in-frame clones and misses some; the assay was immunoSEQ multiplex PCR. This sample has 75,000 to 95,000 clones; roughly 84% occur once, and the top ten carry 20% to 30%. The sequencing sample was made of peripheral blood. The receptor source for this set is a man aged 60 to 69 with acute or convalescent COVID-19.

This sequence joins TRBV19 and TRBJ1-1; 9 bases line up with TRBD1. The CDR3 spans 14 residues. Trimming cost V 4 bases and J 1 base; bases outside gene matches: 1. CDR1 and CDR2 (germline): LNHDA, SQIVND (reference sequence). The CDR3 DNA reads as TGTGCCAGTAGTAGGACAGGGGAGAACACTGAAGCTTTCTTT. Translation gives CASSRTGENTEAFF. Full variable domain (missing parts from reference TRBV19 and TRBJ1-1): DGGITQSPKYLFRKEGQNVTLSCEQNLNHDAMYWYRQDPGQGLRLIYYSQIVNDFQKGDIAEGYSVSREKKESFPLTVTSAQKNPTAFYLCASSRTGENTEAFFGQGTRLTVV.

The CDR3 sequence is CASTRGTGPFTDTQYF. Written as DNA, the CDR3 is TGTGCCAGCACCCGGGGGACAGGACCTTTCACAGATACGCAGTATTTT. The rearrangement uses TRBV21-1 and TRBJ2-3; TRBD1 reflects the table's D call only, with no check against the DNA. TRBV21-1 is classified as a pseudogene. This CDR3 comprises 16 residues.

The chain recombines TRBV18 with TRBJ1-2; D gene unclear. The CDR3 consists of 13 residues. CDR1 and CDR2 from the germline V gene are KGHSH and LQKENI. Trimming took 3 bases from V and 8 from J, leaving 13 bases between them. This CDR3 reads CASSPRVDSGYTF. For the CDR3, the DNA is TGTGCCAGCTCACCTCGGGTGGATAGCGGCTACACCTTC.

This chain connects TRBV7-3 to TRBJ2-2; 10 positions agree with TRBD1. V gave up 6 bases and J gave up 2 bases; unmatched junction bases: 6. Germline CDR1 and CDR2: SGHTA and FQGTGA. CDR3 size: 16 residues. CDR3 DNA: TGTGCCAGCAGACCTGGGACAGGGGACAACACCGGGGAGCTGTTTTTT. It is translated as CASRPGTGDNTGELFF.

V gene TRBV6-2 or TRBV6-3 combines with J gene TRBJ2-1, with TRBD1 matching over 9 bases. This CDR3 comprises 14 residues. Germline-derived CDR1 and CDR2 are MNHEY and SVGEGT. V trimming: 6 bases; J trimming: 6 bases; junction bases outside the gene matches: 6. The CDR3, as DNA: TGTGCCAGCAGCGGGACAGGGAGAGTCAATGAGCAGTTCTTC. As protein: CASSGTGRVNEQFF.

The genes are TRBV3-1 (or the pseudogene TRBV3-2) and TRBJ2-1, with 14 positions matching TRBD2. The CDR3 has 15 amino acids. V shed 5 bases, J shed 5 bases, and the junction held 2 bases outside the gene matches. Germline V gene sequence: CDR1 LGHDT, CDR2 YNNKEL (reference sequence). The CDR3 DNA is TGTGCCAGCAGCTTGGGACTAGCGGGGGACAATGAGCAGTTCTTC. It is translated as CASSLGLAGDNEQFF.

This clone has a handful of counts. The chain links TRBV25-1 to TRBJ2-1, with 8 bases that match TRBD1. The CDR3 is 15 amino acids. Germline CDR1 MGHDK, CDR2 SYGVNS. With 2 bases clipped from V and 7 bases from J, the junction kept 7 bases outside the gene matches. The CDR3: CASSELDREENEQFF. CDR3 bases: TGTGCCAGCAGTGAACTGGACAGGGAAGAAAATGAGCAGTTCTTC.

The sample holds a few counts of this clone. The CDR3 DNA follows: TGTGCCAGCTCCGGGGGGGCCAAAGAGACCCAGTACTTC. It translates to CASSGGAKETQYF. The chain recombines TRBV7-2 with TRBJ2-5; 8 nucleotides agree with TRBD2. The CDR3 runs to 13 residues. V dropped 8 bases and J dropped 3; count of bases not matched to a gene: 5. The germline V gene encodes CDR1 SGHTA and CDR2 FQGNSA.

This clone came up a few times. This chain uses TRBV5-1 with TRBJ1-1; D is undetermined. Germline V lookup: CDR1 SGHRS, CDR2 YFSETQ. Trimming left V 5 bases short and J 11 bases short, with 10 bases between. The CDR3 totals 10 residues. Here the CDR3 DNA reads TGCGCCAGCAGTTCGCTCGGGGCTTTCTTT. Amino acids: CASSSLGAFF. The full variable domain, rest sourced from reference TRBV5-1 and TRBJ1-1, is KAGVTQTPRYLIKTRGQQVTLSCSPISGHRSVSWYQQTPGQGLQFLFEYFSETQRNKGNFPGRFSGRQFSNSRSEMNVSTLELGDSALYLCASSSLGAFFGQGTRLTVV.

This clone was recorded only once. V gene TRBV14 combines with J gene TRBJ1-1; 7 positions agree with TRBD1. Germline loops: CDR1 SGHDN, CDR2 FVKESK. The CDR3 has 15 residues. V trimming: 4 bases; J trimming: 3 bases; junction bases outside the gene matches: 8. The chain's CDR3 is CASSLRTGRDTEAFF. CDR3 DNA: TGTGCCAGCAGCCTCAGGACAGGTAGGGACACTGAAGCTTTCTTT.

The rearrangement joins TRBV28 to TRBJ1-5; D remains ambiguous. Germline loops: CDR1 MDHEN, CDR2 SYDVKM. The CDR3 extends over 15 amino acids. V was shortened by 2 bases and J by 2 bases, with 10 bases between the two germline ends. The CDR3 is CASSLAGSGNQPQHF. The CDR3 nucleotides are TGTGCCAGCAGTTTAGCCGGGTCGGGCAATCAGCCCCAGCATTTT. Together with reference TRBV28 and TRBJ1-5, the CDR3 gives the full variable domain: DVKVTQSSRYLVKRTGEKVFLECVQDMDHENMFWYRQDPGLGLRLIYFSYDVKMKEKGDIPEGYSVSREKKERFSLILESASTNQTSMYLCASSLAGSGNQPQHFGDGTRLSIL.

The chain has TRBV11-1 and TRBJ2-2; the match to TRBD2 covers 12 bases. CDR1 is SGHAT and CDR2 is FQDESV in the germline V gene (reference sequence). The trim removed 6 bases at V and 5 bases at J, leaving 1 base unmatched. This CDR3 region has 14 residues. The CDR3 protein is CASRLAGGTGELFF. For the CDR3, the DNA is TGTGCCAGCAGACTAGCGGGGGGTACCGGGGAGCTGTTTTTT.

The sample holds a few counts of this clone. The chain uses TRBV7-2 and TRBJ1-1, with D uncertain. This CDR3 is built from 14 residues. V was shortened by 2 bases and J by 1 base, with 8 bases between the two germline ends. Germline V lookup: CDR1 SGHTA, CDR2 FQGNSA. The DNA for the CDR3 is TGTGCCAGCAGCTTACAACAAACGAACACTGAAGCTTTCTTT. Its protein product is CASSLQQTNTEAFF.

This rearrangement joins TRBV4-2 to TRBJ2-7; TRBD2 agrees at 10 bases. Germline loops: CDR1 LGHNA, CDR2 YNFKEQ. J was trimmed by 7 bases and V by 0 bases; bases with no gene match: 9. The CDR3 is 16 residues long. The CDR3 sequence is CASSQDGAGGPGEQYF. The CDR3 DNA sequence: TGTGCCAGCAGCCAAGACGGAGCGGGGGGGCCGGGTGAGCAGTACTTC.

DNA for the CDR3: TGTGCCAGCTCATCTCCCGAGTCTAGCGGTACCTACGAGCAGTACTTC. Encoded protein: CASSSPESSGTYEQYF. The rearrangement uses TRBV18 and TRBJ2-7; the match to TRBD2 covers 7 bases. In germline, CDR1 is KGHSH, CDR2 LQKENI. The V and J ends lost 5 bases and 2 bases, in that order; junction bases with no gene match: 12. The CDR3 is 16 residues long.

The V call is TRBV6-6, the J call TRBJ2-7; 8 positions agree with TRBD2. CDR1 MNHNY and CDR2 SVGAGI come from the germline V gene (reference sequence). This CDR3 is 16 amino acids long. With 5 bases clipped from V and 2 bases from J, the junction kept 11 bases outside the gene matches. The DNA for the CDR3 is TGTGCCAGCAGTCCCGCGCGGGGGGAGACTCCCTACGAGCAGTACTTC. This gives the protein CASSPARGETPYEQYF.

The CDR3 spells CASTIEEGADTEAFF. DNA of the CDR3: TGTGCCAGCACCATAGAGGAGGGAGCGGACACTGAAGCTTTCTTT. The genes are TRBV2 and TRBJ1-1, with D unresolved. Germline V CDR1 and CDR2: SNHLY, FYNNEI. The CDR3 has 15 residues. The germline V and J ends were trimmed by 7 bases and 3 bases, with 18 bases remaining between them.

The chain has TRBV10-3 and TRBJ1-2, with unresolved D. Germline V lookup: CDR1 ENHRY, CDR2 SYGVKD. The ends were cut back, 7 bases at V and 0 bases at J, with 15 bases in the middle. This CDR3 is built from 15 residues. CDR3 region: CAIMNSHKTNYGYTF. CDR3 bases: TGTGCCATCATGAACAGCCATAAAACTAACTATGGCTACACCTTC.

This rearrangement joins TRBV11-1 to TRBJ2-7, with D unclear. The V end was cut by 1 base, the J end by 0 bases, with 4 bases between. CDR1 and CDR2 (germline): SGHAT, FQDESV (reference sequence). The CDR3 runs 13 residues. Written as DNA, the CDR3 is TGTGCCAGCAGCTTAGACTTCTCCTACGAGCAGTACGTC. It yields the protein CASSLDFSYEQYV.

The rearrangement uses TRBV27 and TRBJ2-1; TRBD2 is a possible D gene (6 bases). V was cut by 6 bases and J by 13 bases, with 19 bases left in between. The CDR3 has 13 residues. CDR1 is MNHEY and CDR2 is SMNVEV in the germline V gene (reference sequence). The CDR3 region is CASSWGRPGVQFF. The CDR3 DNA follows: TGTGCCAGCAGCTGGGGTAGACCGGGAGTACAGTTCTTC.

This clone has more than one count but fewer than ten. The V call is TRBV19, the J call TRBJ2-1; 11 bases match TRBD2. The CDR3 is 15 amino acids. Per germline, CDR1 LNHDA and CDR2 SQIVND (reference sequence). V lost 5 bases and J lost 1; bases outside the gene matches: 1. The CDR3 reads CASSGTSGSYNEQFF. DNA of the CDR3: TGTGCCAGTAGTGGGACTAGCGGATCCTACAATGAGCAGTTCTTC.

The chain recombines TRBV5-1 with TRBJ1-6; possibly TRBD1 for D (6 bases). V was shortened by 0 bases and J by 0 bases, with 16 bases between the two germline ends. Germline V gene data show CDR1 as SGHRS and CDR2 as YFSETQ. This CDR3 is 19 amino acids long. The CDR3 loop is CASSLVGAQSSSYNSPLHF. CDR3 coding DNA: TGCGCCAGCAGCTTGGTGGGGGCACAGTCGAGCTCCTATAATTCACCCCTCCACTTT. Using reference TRBV5-1 and TRBJ1-6 for the parts outside the CDR3, the full variable domain is KAGVTQTPRYLIKTRGQQVTLSCSPISGHRSVSWYQQTPGQGLQFLFEYFSETQRNKGNFPGRFSGRQFSNSRSEMNVSTLELGDSALYLCASSLVGAQSSSYNSPLHFGNGTRLTVT.